This TCR beta chain is drawn from a study of cytomegalovirus exposure and HLA in healthy donors. The PCR ran on 60 Vbeta and 13 Jbeta primers. Clones were sequenced by immunoSEQ multiplex PCR, and TCRdb holds only the in-frame ones, with some missing. The table counts some 76,000 clones; 4.5% to 6% lies in the top ten. The CDR3 is 13 amino acids. In germline, CDR1 is LNHDA, CDR2 SQIVND (reference sequence). Trimming at V came to 1 base and at J to 7 bases, leaving 0 bases not matched to a gene. The TCR originated in a middle-aged man in good health and CMV-seronegative. The gene calls are TRBV19 and TRBJ1-2; 10 nucleotides agree with TRBD1. The sequencing sample was made of PBMCs. This CDR3 is CASSIGDRGGYTF. CDR3 DNA: TGTGCCAGTAGTATAGGGGACAGGGGTGGCTACACCTTC.